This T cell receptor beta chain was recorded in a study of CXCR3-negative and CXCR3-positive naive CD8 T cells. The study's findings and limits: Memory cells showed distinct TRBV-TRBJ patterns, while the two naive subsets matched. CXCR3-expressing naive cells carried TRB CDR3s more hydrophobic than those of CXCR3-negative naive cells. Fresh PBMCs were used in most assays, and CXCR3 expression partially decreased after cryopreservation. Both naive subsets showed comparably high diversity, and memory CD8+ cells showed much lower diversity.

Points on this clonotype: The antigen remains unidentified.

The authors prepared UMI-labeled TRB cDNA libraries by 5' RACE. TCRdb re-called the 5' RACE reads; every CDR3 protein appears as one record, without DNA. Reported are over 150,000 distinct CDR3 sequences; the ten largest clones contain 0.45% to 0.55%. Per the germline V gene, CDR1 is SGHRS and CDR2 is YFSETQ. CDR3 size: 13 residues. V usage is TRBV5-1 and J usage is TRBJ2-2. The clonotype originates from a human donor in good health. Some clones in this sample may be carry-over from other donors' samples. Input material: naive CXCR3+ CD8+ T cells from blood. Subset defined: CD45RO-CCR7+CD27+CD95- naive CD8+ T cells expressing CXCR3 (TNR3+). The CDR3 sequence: CASSLANTGELFF.